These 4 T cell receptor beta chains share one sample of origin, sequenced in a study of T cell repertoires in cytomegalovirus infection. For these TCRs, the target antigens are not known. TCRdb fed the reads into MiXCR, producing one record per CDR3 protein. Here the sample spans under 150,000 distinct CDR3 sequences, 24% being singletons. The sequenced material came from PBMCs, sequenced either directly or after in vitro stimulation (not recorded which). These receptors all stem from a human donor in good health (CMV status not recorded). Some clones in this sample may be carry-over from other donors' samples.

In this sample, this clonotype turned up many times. In DNA, the CDR3 is TGTGCCAGCAGCGAAGACGGACTTAATGAAAAACTGTTTTTT. Translation: CASSEDGLNEKLFF. The J gene is TRBJ1-4, the V gene TRBV7-2; no firm D call. Germline V CDR1 and CDR2: SGHTA, FQGNSA. The CDR3 spans 14 residues. Trimming removed 5 bases at V and 4 bases at J, with 11 bases between.

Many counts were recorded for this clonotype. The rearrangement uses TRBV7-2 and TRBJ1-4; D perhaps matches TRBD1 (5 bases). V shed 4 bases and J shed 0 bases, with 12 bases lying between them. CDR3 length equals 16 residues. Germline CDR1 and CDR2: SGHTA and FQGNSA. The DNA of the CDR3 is TGTGCCAGCAGCTATACGGACACTGCAACTAATGAAAAACTGTTTTTT. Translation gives CASSYTDTATNEKLFF.

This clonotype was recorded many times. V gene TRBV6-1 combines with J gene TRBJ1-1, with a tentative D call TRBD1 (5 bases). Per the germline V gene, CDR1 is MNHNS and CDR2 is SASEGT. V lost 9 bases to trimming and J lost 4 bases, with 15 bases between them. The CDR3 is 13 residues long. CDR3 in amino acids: CASSQGGVTEAFF. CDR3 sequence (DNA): TGTGCCAGTAGTCAGGGCGGAGTCACTGAAGCTTTCTTT.

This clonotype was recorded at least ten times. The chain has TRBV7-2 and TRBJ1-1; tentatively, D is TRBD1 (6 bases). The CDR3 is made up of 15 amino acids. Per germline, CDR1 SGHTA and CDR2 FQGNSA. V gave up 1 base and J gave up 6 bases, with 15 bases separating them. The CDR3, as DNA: TGTGCCAGCAGCTTAGGGCCCGGTGGGGGCGCTGAAGCTTTCTTT. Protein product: CASSLGPGGGAEAFF.